A few counts support the clone carrying this T cell receptor beta chain. The target antigen is unknown. The data were obtained in a study of T-cell memory formation after mild COVID-19. Study-wide background: There were largely donor-specific TCR clusters.

CDR1 SGHTA and CDR2 FQGNSA come from the germline V gene. The CDR3 runs 15 residues. With 4 bases clipped from V and 4 bases from J, the junction kept 6 bases outside the gene matches. Each CDR3 protein gets one entry after TCRdb re-called the 5' RACE reads with MiXCR. The table records 430,000 or so distinct CDR3 sequences, more than 20% of them present only once. The study, taken as a whole, reports: Largely, contracting CD4+ clones fell within CM and EM, and contracting CD8+ clones within EMRA. Some clones that responded were present in memory (sampled pre-infection), which suggests cross-reactive memory joined. Contracting clones, day 15 to 85, had balanced CD4/CD8, and later expanders favored CD4+.

This chain links TRBV7-2 with TRBJ1-2; TRBD1 matches at 10 bases. The sample consisted of PBMCs or a T cell subset sorted from them (not recorded which). This TCR was sampled from an adult woman who had mild COVID-19 (a few samples of this study predate the infection). Cell type and time point are not known. Here the CDR3 reads CASSSRTGGTYGYTF. CDR3 nucleotides: TGTGCCAGCAGCTCCCGGACAGGGGGAACCTATGGCTACACCTTC.